This section outlines one TCR beta chain sequence together with its context. What it recognizes is unknown. Losses at the gene ends were 6 bases for V and 2 bases for J; bases not matched to a gene: 9. CDR3 length: 15 amino acids. Germline values: CDR1 MDHEN, CDR2 SYDVKM. Use of 60 Vbeta and 13 Jbeta primers characterized the PCR. Sequenced by immunoSEQ multiplex PCR; TCRdb stores in-frame clones only, minus some. Of over 90,000 clones in the sample, 64% were seen once. This specimen comes from a study of cytomegalovirus exposure and HLA in healthy donors. Regarding the study as a whole: Sequencing likely caused a cluster of highly shared sequence variants. For presence/absence analyses, sequencing depth was assumed to be roughly uniform across donors. It was in a later analysis that TCR association rates were seen to vary by HLA locus, highest for DRB1 and lowest for HLA-C.

Material for sequencing was PBMCs. This chain links TRBV28 with TRBJ2-7, with 8 bases fitting TRBD1. The sequence was obtained from a man aged 55 to 70 in good health and CMV-seronegative. CDR3 protein: CASRTGVLGPYEQYF. The CDR3 region has the DNA TGTGCCAGCAGGACAGGGGTTTTAGGGCCCTACGAGCAGTACTTC.